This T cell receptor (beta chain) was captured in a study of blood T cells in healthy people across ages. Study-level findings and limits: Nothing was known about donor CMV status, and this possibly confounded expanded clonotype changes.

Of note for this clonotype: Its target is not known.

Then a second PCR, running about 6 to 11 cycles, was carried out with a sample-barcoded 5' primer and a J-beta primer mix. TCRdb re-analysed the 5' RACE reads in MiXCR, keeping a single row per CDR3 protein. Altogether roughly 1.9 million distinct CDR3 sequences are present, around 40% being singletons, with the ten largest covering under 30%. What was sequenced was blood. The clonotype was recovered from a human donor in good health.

CDR3 amino acids: CASSPQTGGNGKNIQYF. CDR3 coding DNA: TGTGCCAGCAGCCCTCAGACAGGGGGTAACGGCAAAAACATTCAGTACTTC. The chain links TRBV7-2 to TRBJ2-4; TRBD1 aligns across 9 bases. Per germline, CDR1 SGHTA and CDR2 FQGNSA. V trimming: 5 bases; J trimming: 3 bases; junction bases outside the gene matches: 11. This CDR3 has 17 residues.